This TCR beta chain was captured by sequencing in a study of T cells expressing NK-cell markers. Study details: It was sorted CD3+CD56-NKG2C+, CD3+CD56+NKG2C- and CD3+CD56+NKG2C+ T cells that provided the TCR beta repertoires.

TCRdb reanalyzed the 5' RACE reads and collapses them to one entry per CDR3 protein, without DNA. The sample includes some 600,000 distinct CDR3 sequences. The CDR3 runs 11 residues. Germline CDR1 and CDR2: DFQATT and SNEGSKA (reference sequence). This clonotype was sampled from a man younger than 30 in good health. This chain links TRBV20-1 with TRBJ1-6; TCRdb gives TRBD1 as the D gene, but with no DNA this cannot be confirmed. Sequencing input: blood T cells: a sorted CD56 or NKG2C T cell subset, CD4+ or CD8+ T cells, or bulk PBMC T cells (not recorded which). CDR3 sequence reads: CSALGQSRLHF.